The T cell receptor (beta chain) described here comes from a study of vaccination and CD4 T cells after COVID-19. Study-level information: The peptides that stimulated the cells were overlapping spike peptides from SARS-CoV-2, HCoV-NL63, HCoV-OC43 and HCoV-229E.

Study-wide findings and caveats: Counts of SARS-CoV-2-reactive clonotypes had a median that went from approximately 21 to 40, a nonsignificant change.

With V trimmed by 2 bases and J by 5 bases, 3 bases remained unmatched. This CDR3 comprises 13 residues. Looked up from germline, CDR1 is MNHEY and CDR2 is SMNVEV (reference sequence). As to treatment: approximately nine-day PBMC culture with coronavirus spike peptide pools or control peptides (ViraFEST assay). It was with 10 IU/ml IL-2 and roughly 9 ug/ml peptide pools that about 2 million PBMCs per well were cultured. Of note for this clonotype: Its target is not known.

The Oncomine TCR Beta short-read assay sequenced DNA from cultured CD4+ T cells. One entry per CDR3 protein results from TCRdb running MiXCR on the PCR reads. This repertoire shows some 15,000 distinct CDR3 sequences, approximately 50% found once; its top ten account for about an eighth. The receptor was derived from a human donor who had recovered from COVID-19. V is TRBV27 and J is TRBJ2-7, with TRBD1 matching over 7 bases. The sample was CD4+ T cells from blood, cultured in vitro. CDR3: CASSLNRGNEQYF. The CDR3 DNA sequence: TGTGCCAGCAGTTTAAACAGGGGCAACGAGCAGTACTTC.